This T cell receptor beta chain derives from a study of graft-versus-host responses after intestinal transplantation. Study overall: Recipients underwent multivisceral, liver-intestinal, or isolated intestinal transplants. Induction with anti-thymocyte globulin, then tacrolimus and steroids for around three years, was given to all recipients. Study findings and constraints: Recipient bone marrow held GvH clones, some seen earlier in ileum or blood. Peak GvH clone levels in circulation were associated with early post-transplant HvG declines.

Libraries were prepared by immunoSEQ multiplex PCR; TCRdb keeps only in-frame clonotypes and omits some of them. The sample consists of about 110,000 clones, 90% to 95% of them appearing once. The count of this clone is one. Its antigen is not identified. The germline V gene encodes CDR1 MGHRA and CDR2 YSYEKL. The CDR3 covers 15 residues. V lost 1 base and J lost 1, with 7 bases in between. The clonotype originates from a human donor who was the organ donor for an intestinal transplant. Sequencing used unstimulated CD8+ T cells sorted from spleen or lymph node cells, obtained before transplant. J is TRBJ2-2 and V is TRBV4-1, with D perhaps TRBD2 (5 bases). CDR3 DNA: TGCGCCAGCAGCCAAGCCGAGGGGAACACCGGGGAGCTGTTTTTT. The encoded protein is CASSQAEGNTGELFF.